This T cell receptor beta chain was sequenced for a study of blood T cell repertoires in COVID-19. Here immunoSEQ multiplex PCR was the method, and the copy in TCRdb shows in-frame clones only, minus some. The data show roughly 100,000 clones, with around 90% seen just once and over 2% held by the top ten. The CDR3 has 15 residues. Germline-derived CDR1 and CDR2 are SGHNT and YYREEE (reference sequence). V was cut by 7 bases and J by 0 bases, with 15 bases left in between. The chain uses TRBV5-4 and TRBJ2-3; the D gene is possibly TRBD2 (7 bases). The sequence was collected from a man in his forties or fifties with active COVID-19. Input material: peripheral blood. The CDR3 sequence: CASPGGGASTDTQYF. As DNA, the CDR3 is TGTGCCAGCCCTGGAGGGGGGGCCAGCACAGATACGCAGTATTTT.